A selection of T cell receptor beta chains follows, all from one sample in a study of blood T cell repertoires in COVID-19. Assay used: immunoSEQ multiplex PCR; TCRdb lists only in-frame clones, some missing. The data hold 350,000 to 500,000 clones, with approximately 90% observed a single time. The sample comprised PBMCs or T cells enriched from blood (not recorded which). The receptors were sampled from a woman aged 18-35 years who had been exposed to COVID-19. Each CDR3 is given with its conserved first and last residue. D genes are given only for firm matches. Clone size is stated in some rows and not others, as once, few, many or a class when expanded.

TRBV7-2	15	TRBD1	NA	TRBJ1-1	CASSLGGQGRTEAFF	TGTGCCAGCAGCTTAGGCGGACAGGGGAGGACTGAAGCTTTCTTT
TRBV3-1/TRBV3-2	15	TRBD2	NA	TRBJ2-3	CASTDSGTGLSTQYF	TGTGCCAGCACCGATAGCGGGACCGGCCTTAGTACGCAGTATTTT
TRBV25-1	14	NA	NA	TRBJ1-1	CASSQLHLNTEAFF	TGTGCCAGCTCCCAGTTACATTTGAACACTGAAGCTTTCTTT
TRBV13	15	TRBD2	NA	TRBJ2-5	CASSLGRTSGETQYF	TGTGCCAGCAGCTTAGGCCGGACTAGCGGAGAGACCCAGTACTTC
TRBV24-1	16	TRBD2	NA	TRBJ2-2	CATSDFGGARTGELFF	TGTGCCACCAGTGATTTCGGGGGGGCGCGCACCGGGGAGCTGTTTTTT
TRBV27	19	TRBD2	NA	TRBJ2-2	CASSLLTSGRAVLTGELFF	TGTGCCAGCAGTTTATTGACCAGCGGGAGGGCGGTCCTCACCGGGGAGCTGTTTTTT
TRBV5-6	15	TRBD1	NA	TRBJ2-3	CASSPGTGSTDTQYF	TGTGCCAGCAGCCCAGGGACAGGTAGCACAGATACGCAGTATTTT
TRBV4-3	15	NA	NA	TRBJ2-1	CASSKSEGSYNEQFF	TGCGCCAGCAGCAAAAGCGAGGGTTCGTACAATGAGCAGTTCTTC
TRBV3-1/TRBV3-2	11	NA	NA	TRBJ2-1	CASSRAGEQFF	TGTGCCAGCAGCCGGGCGGGTGAGCAGTTCTTC
TRBV2	14	NA	NA	TRBJ2-7	CASREQGSSYEQYF	TGTGCCAGCAGAGAACAAGGGAGCTCCTACGAGCAGTACTTC
TRBV4-3	15	NA	NA	TRBJ2-5	CASSQAVGFQETQYF	TGCGCCAGCAGCCAAGCAGTTGGTTTCCAAGAGACCCAGTACTTC
TRBV19	19	TRBD2	NA	TRBJ2-1	CASSILAGARLHNYNEQFF	TGTGCCAGTAGTATACTAGCGGGGGCCCGATTACACAACTACAATGAGCAGTTCTTC
TRBV14	16	TRBD1	NA	TRBJ2-7	CASSHTGGLTDYEQYF	TGTGCCAGCAGCCACACAGGGGGCCTCACCGACTACGAGCAGTACTTC
TRBV28	13	NA	NA	TRBJ2-7	CASRSSTYYEQYF	TGTGCCAGCAGGAGCTCAACCTACTACGAGCAGTACTTC
TRBV15	14	TRBD1	NA	TRBJ2-7	CATSRGDRGYEQYF	TGTGCCACCAGCAGAGGGGACAGGGGCTACGAGCAGTACTTC
TRBV27	15	NA	NA	TRBJ2-7	CASSTPRQGGHEQYF	TGTGCCAGCAGTACACCGAGACAGGGAGGTCACGAGCAGTACTTC
TRBV9	15	NA	NA	TRBJ2-7	CASSVGDSNSYEQYF	TGTGCCAGCAGCGTAGGTGACAGCAATTCCTACGAGCAGTACTTC
TRBV21-1	15	NA	NA	TRBJ1-2	CASSKAQRGNYGYTF	TGTGCCAGCAGCAAAGCGCAACGGGGAAACTATGGCTACACCTTC
TRBV9	15	TRBD2	NA	TRBJ2-7	CASSVVSSGFYEQYF	TGTGCCAGCAGCGTAGTCTCTAGCGGTTTTTACGAGCAGTACTTC
TRBV5-1	14	TRBD2	NA	TRBJ2-7	CASSPGGGSYEQYF	TGCGCCAGCAGCCCCGGGGGGGGCTCCTACGAGCAGTACTTC
TRBV27	16	TRBD1	NA	TRBJ2-3	CASSERTGRATDTQYF	TGTGCCAGCAGCGAACGGACAGGGCGAGCCACAGATACGCAGTATTTT
TRBV5-4	17	TRBD2	NA	TRBJ2-1	CASSSAGTSGGNNEQFF	TGTGCCAGCAGCTCCGCCGGGACTAGCGGGGGTAACAATGAGCAGTTCTTC
TRBV7-9	15	NA	few	TRBJ1-2	CASSLAAGVAYGYTF	TGTGCCAGCAGCTTAGCGGCAGGGGTGGCGTATGGCTACACCTTC
TRBV19	13	NA	NA	TRBJ1-3	CASSENAGNTIYF	TGTGCCAGTAGTGAGAATGCTGGAAACACCATATATTTT
TRBV9	16	NA	NA	TRBJ1-2	CASSVGLEAPGYGYTF	TGTGCCAGCAGCGTAGGCTTGGAGGCTCCCGGCTATGGCTACACCTTC
TRBV28	17	NA	NA	TRBJ1-5	CASSFIQGGYGNQPQHF	TGTGCCAGCAGTTTCATTCAGGGTGGGTATGGCAATCAGCCCCAGCATTTT
TRBV3-1/TRBV3-2	14	NA	NA	TRBJ1-1	CASSQVRARGEAFF	TGTGCCAGCAGCCAAGTCCGAGCGAGAGGGGAAGCTTTCTTT
TRBV28	13	NA	once	TRBJ2-2	CASLLTNTGELFF	TGTGCCAGCCTCTTAACTAACACCGGGGAGCTGTTTTTT
TRBV6-5	15	TRBD1	NA	TRBJ1-1	CASSPWTGGMNEAFF	TGTGCCAGCAGTCCCTGGACAGGGGGGATGAATGAAGCTTTCTTT
TRBV27	16	NA	NA	TRBJ2-2	CASSLVPLLNTGELFF	TGTGCCAGCAGTTTAGTGCCCCTATTAAACACCGGGGAGCTGTTTTTT
TRBV5-1	16	NA	few	TRBJ2-2	CASSLVSGENTGELFF	TGCGCCAGCAGCTTGGTATCAGGGGAAAACACCGGGGAGCTGTTTTTT